This T cell receptor (beta chain) emerged from a study of T cell responses to AZD1222 COVID-19 vaccine. Study-level findings and limits: All repertoire sampling was performed exclusively after the peak T cell response. White British ancestry dominated among donors, who included more females, and clonal diversity was possibly underestimated. Just a handful of people given AZD1222 tested seropositive at baseline.

This CDR3 comprises 13 residues. V was trimmed by 4 bases and J by 5 bases, leaving 11 bases between them. Per germline, CDR1 SEHNR and CDR2 FQNEAQ (reference sequence). Worth noting for this clone: The antigen remains undetermined.

Generated by immunoSEQ multiplex PCR, the TCRdb table keeps only in-frame clones and is missing some. Of 100,000 to 150,000 clones in the sample, approximately 82% were seen once. The V and J genes are TRBV7-9 and TRBJ1-1; D perhaps matches TRBD1 (6 bases). The source is an adult who received the AZD1222 COVID-19 vaccine. The input for sequencing was peripheral blood, taken 28 days after the second AZD1222 dose. This CDR3 is CASSYRVRTEAFF. As DNA, the CDR3 is TGTGCCAGCAGCTACAGGGTGCGGACTGAAGCTTTCTTT.